The 2 T cell receptor beta chains in this list originate from one sample, sequenced in a study of T cells in Graves' hyperthyroidism and ophthalmopathy. The source material, RNA transcripts, was used to amplify TCR beta CDR3 regions. Carried out on the TCR CDR3, a first-round RT-PCR used the HTBI primer set. A single record per CDR3 protein comes from TCRdb applying MiXCR to the multiplex PCR reads. In the table there are hundreds of thousands of distinct CDR3 sequences, less than 25% of which are singletons. Sequenced material: blood. The receptors here all came from a woman aged 25-40 years with Graves' ophthalmopathy.

This clonotype has a count of ten or more. This chain links TRBV6-2 or TRBV6-3 with TRBJ2-5; TRBD1 might be the D (5 bases). With 0 bases removed from V and 5 bases from J, the gap between germline ends came to 22 bases. This CDR3 is built from 18 residues. Germline loops: CDR1 MNHEY, CDR2 SVGEGT. The CDR3 sequence is CASSYSIMEAGHRETQYF. DNA for the CDR3: TGTGCCAGCAGTTACTCGATAATGGAAGCAGGGCATCGGGAGACCCAGTACTTC.

This chain links TRBV20-1 with TRBJ1-1; 8 bases are shared with TRBD1. Germline V lookup: CDR1 DFQATT, CDR2 SNEGSKA (reference sequence). The CDR3 has 15 residues. The J segment lost 4 bases and the V segment lost 0 bases, leaving 7 bases of the junction unmatched. The CDR3 coding sequence is TGCAGTGCTAGAGATGTTAGGACAGGGCGCACTGAAGCTTTCTTT. As protein: CSARDVRTGRTEAFF.